Each of the 6 T cell receptor beta chains below was sequenced from the same sample in a study of OX40 agonist ivuxolimab in advanced cancers. The method was immunoSEQ multiplex PCR; TCRdb's version includes in-frame clones alone and lacks a portion of them. The top ten hold about 1.2% of the sample, which has under 70,000 clones, roughly 89% seen once. Source: CD4+ or CD8+ T cells sorted from blood, taken in a trial of the OX40 agonist ivuxolimab. Receptors were obtained from an adult with an advanced solid tumor such as melanoma, head and neck, liver or kidney cancer.

This chain uses TRBV7-8 with TRBJ2-5; 9 nucleotides line up with TRBD2. This CDR3 is built from 15 residues. Germline-derived CDR1 and CDR2 are SGHVS and FQNEAQ. The trim removed 1 base at V and 4 bases at J, leaving 4 bases unmatched. Here the CDR3 reads CASSLVRREGETQYF. The CDR3 DNA follows: TGTGCCAGCAGCTTAGTTCGGCGGGAGGGAGAGACCCAGTACTTC.

A single count supports this clone. V gene TRBV29-1 combines with J gene TRBJ2-1; D is perhaps TRBD2 (5 bases). The CDR3 totals 12 residues. V was trimmed by 4 bases and J by 8 bases, leaving 12 bases between them. The germline V gene encodes CDR1 SQVTM and CDR2 ANQGSEA. The CDR3 loop is CSVGAGDHEQFF. DNA for the CDR3: TGCAGCGTTGGGGCGGGTGACCATGAGCAGTTCTTC.

V gene TRBV18 combines with J gene TRBJ1-4; D possibly corresponds to TRBD1 (6 bases). CDR1 KGHSH and CDR2 LQKENI come from the germline V gene. There are 15 residues in the CDR3. Trimming pared 4 bases from V and 5 bases from J, leaving 14 bases between. Written as DNA, the CDR3 is TGTGCCAGCTCACGTGGGACATCCGAAAATGAAAAACTGTTTTTT. It codes for CASSRGTSENEKLFF.

The V call is TRBV7-8, the J call TRBJ1-2, with D possibly matching TRBD1 (5 bases). The CDR3 totals 14 residues. The V end was cut by 5 bases, the J end by 0 bases, with 10 bases between. Germline V gene lookup returns CDR1 SGHVS and CDR2 FQNEAQ. This CDR3 is CASSLQAANYGYTF. In DNA form, the CDR3 reads TGTGCCAGCAGCCTACAGGCAGCTAACTATGGCTACACCTTC.

The chain employs TRBV19 and TRBJ1-5, with a possible D match to TRBD1 (5 bases). Germline CDR1 LNHDA, CDR2 SQIVND (reference sequence). The ends were cut back, 3 bases at V and 1 base at J, with 16 bases in the middle. This CDR3 is 17 amino acids long. In nucleotides, the CDR3 is TGTGCCAGTAGTATGGGGCGGGGGAGAATAAGCAATCAGCCCCAGCATTTT. Encoded protein: CASSMGRGRISNQPQHF. The variable domain in full, with the rest retrieved from reference TRBV19 and TRBJ1-5, is DGGITQSPKYLFRKEGQNVTLSCEQNLNHDAMYWYRQDPGQGLRLIYYSQIVNDFQKGDIAEGYSVSREKKESFPLTVTSAQKNPTAFYLCASSMGRGRISNQPQHFGDGTRLSIL.

This clone has only one observation. The gene calls are TRBV6-1 and TRBJ2-1; 8 bases match TRBD2. The V gene end was trimmed by 6 bases and the J gene end by 7 bases; junction bases not matched to a gene: 11. The CDR3 totals 15 residues. CDR1 is MNHNS, CDR2 SASEGT, per germline. This CDR3 reads CASRGGAGGYNEQFF. CDR3 nucleotides: TGTGCCAGCAGGGGAGGGGCGGGAGGTTATAATGAGCAGTTCTTC.